The sequence of this TCR beta chain was determined in a study of cytomegalovirus exposure and HLA in healthy donors. Study-wide results and limits: Productive status was seen about 90% or about 30% of the time for most TCR beta V segments in an earlier analysis. The dataset shows that most TCR sequences were rare, while some public TCRs occurred in many donors. An analysis that came later showed most CMV-associated TCR beta chains appearing HLA-restricted.

Vbeta (60) and Jbeta (13) primers were used in the PCR. Measured with immunoSEQ multiplex PCR; TCRdb has only the in-frame clones, and not every one. The sample has 65,000 to 80,000 clones, about 81% seen once. A note on this clone: Antigen: not known.

V gave up 3 bases and J gave up 0 bases; unmatched junction bases: 0. The CDR3 totals 15 residues. The germline V gene has CDR1 SEHNR and CDR2 FQNEAQ (reference sequence). This cohort consisted of healthy bone marrow donors. The V gene is TRBV7-9, the J gene TRBJ2-2; TRBD2 agrees at 8 bases. Sequenced: PBMCs. This receptor was taken from a woman aged 35 to 49 in good health and CMV-seropositive. The CDR3 loop reads CASSFGGANTGELFF. CDR3 in DNA: TGTGCCAGCAGCTTCGGGGGGGCGAACACCGGGGAGCTGTTTTTT.